The 14 T cell receptor beta chains listed next were all sequenced from one sample in a study of CD8+ T cells in alopecia areata. RNA extraction and reverse transcription yielded cDNA as sequencing template. TCRdb keeps only in-frame clones here, not all; method: immunoSEQ multiplex PCR. The data contain over 85,000 clones, less than 50% of them singletons. Sample: CD4+ T cells sorted from blood. Receptor source: a human donor with alopecia areata.

The chain recombines TRBV23-1 with TRBJ1-2, with unresolved D. TRBV23-1 is designated an ORF whose function remains uncertain. V lost 11 bases, J lost 2 bases, and 18 bases lay in between. This CDR3 has 14 residues. The CDR3 reads CASPPRSGNYGYTF. In nucleotides, the CDR3 is TGCGCCTCCCCGCCCCGGTCCGGCAACTATGGCTACACCTTC.

The J gene is TRBJ1-6, the V gene TRBV28, with TRBD1 matching 8 bases. Looked up from germline, CDR1 is MDHEN and CDR2 is SYDVKM. The CDR3 is 16 amino acids. Trimming cost V 7 bases and J 9 bases; bases outside gene matches: 14. CDR3 residues: CASNGAGGIIGSPLHF. CDR3 nucleotide sequence: TGTGCCAGCAATGGGGCAGGGGGCATTATAGGTTCACCCCTCCACTTT.

The gene calls are TRBV11-3 and TRBJ2-7, with 11 bases that match TRBD2. Germline-derived CDR1 and CDR2 are SGHNT and YENEEA. CDR3 size: 15 residues. Trimming removed 5 bases from V and 0 bases from J; junction bases left unmatched: 3. CDR3 bases: TGTGCCAGCAGCCTTCTAGCGGGGGGCTCCTACGAGCAGTACTTC. Its protein is CASSLLAGGSYEQYF.

In this sample, this clone turned up a few times. One junction end disagrees with the germline gene, perhaps due to a read error. This rearrangement joins TRBV28 to TRBJ1-1; tentatively, D is TRBD1 (5 bases). Per the germline V gene, CDR1 is MDHEN and CDR2 is SYDVKM. CDR3 length: 14 amino acids. DNA for the CDR3: TGTGCCAGCAGTTTGGGGACGGAAACCTATGAAGCTCTCTTT. Translation gives CASSLGTETYEALF.

V gene TRBV30 combines with J gene TRBJ2-5; D is possibly TRBD1 (5 bases). The CDR3 loop spans 12 amino acids. CDR1 is GTSNPN, CDR2 SVGIG, per germline (reference sequence). The V end was cut by 4 bases, the J end by 1 base, with 7 bases between. The chain's CDR3 is CAWNTGQETQYF. The CDR3 DNA reads as TGTGCCTGGAATACAGGCCAAGAGACCCAGTACTTC.

This sequence joins TRBV28 and TRBJ2-5; D gene ambiguous. The CDR3 has 13 residues. The V end lost 7 bases, the J end lost 2 bases, and 11 bases lay between the germline ends. Germline CDR1 reads MDHEN; CDR2 reads SYDVKM. The CDR3: CASTLGGQETQYF. CDR3 DNA: TGTGCCAGCACCCTCGGTGGGCAAGAGACCCAGTACTTC.

V usage is TRBV23-1 and J usage is TRBJ1-1; D is undetermined. TRBV23-1 is labeled an ORF, and its function is uncertain. V lost 4 bases and J lost 7, with 7 bases in between. This CDR3 is built from 11 residues. CDR3 loop: CASSPVLEAFF. CDR3 sequence (DNA): TGCGCCAGCAGTCCTGTGCTTGAAGCTTTCTTT.

This clone was seen only a few times. The chain has TRBV7-2 and TRBJ2-1; the D gene is possibly TRBD1 (5 bases). Trimming cost V 4 bases and J 5 bases, with 15 bases left between them. The CDR3 extends over 15 amino acids. The germline V gene has CDR1 SGHTA and CDR2 FQGNSA. CDR3 in amino acids: CASSSIRTPDNEQFF. CDR3 sequence (DNA): TGTGCCAGCAGCTCGATCAGGACACCCGACAATGAGCAGTTCTTC.

The rearrangement uses TRBV30 and TRBJ1-1; D not certain. CDR3 length: 13 residues. Germline assignment: CDR1 GTSNPN and CDR2 SVGIG (reference sequence). The V end lost 2 bases, the J end lost 0 bases, and 7 bases lay between the germline ends. CDR3 DNA sequence: TGTGCCTGGAGTTCTAACATGAACACTGAAGCTTTCTTT. It yields the protein CAWSSNMNTEAFF.

The V gene is TRBV7-9, the J gene TRBJ2-7; the D is unclear. Trimming took 4 bases from V and 6 from J, leaving 13 bases between them. The V gene's germline CDR1 is SEHNR and CDR2 FQNEAQ (reference sequence). The length of the CDR3 is 13 residues. The chain's CDR3 is CASSSTRPSEQYF. The DNA of the CDR3 is TGTGCCAGCAGCTCAACCCGCCCTAGCGAGCAGTACTTC.

The chain employs TRBV6-1 and TRBJ1-4, with 8 bases aligning to TRBD1. The CDR3 length is 15 residues. The J segment lost 4 bases and the V segment lost 5 bases, leaving 6 bases of the junction unmatched. Germline V gene sequence: CDR1 MNHNS, CDR2 SASEGT. The CDR3 coding sequence is TGTGCCAGCAGTTCCCTGGGACAGGATAATGAAAAACTGTTTTTT. Its protein product is CASSSLGQDNEKLFF.

The J gene is TRBJ2-3, the V gene TRBV7-2, with 10 bases matching TRBD2. Germline V gene lookup returns CDR1 SGHTA and CDR2 FQGNSA. The CDR3 length is 15 residues. V was pared by 7 bases and J by 8 bases, with 12 bases of the junction left unmatched. The CDR3 DNA follows: TGTGCCAGCAACCCCAGGAGCGGGGGGGGAGGTACGCAGTATTTT. As protein: CASNPRSGGGGTQYF.

This clone was picked up a small number of times. The rearrangement uses TRBV28 and TRBJ1-5; D call uncertain. V lost 6 bases, J lost 1 base, and 7 bases lay in between. Germline lookup yields CDR1 MDHEN and CDR2 SYDVKM. The CDR3 spans 13 residues. The DNA for the CDR3 is TGTGCCAGCAGCCGTGACAGCAATCAGCCCCAGCATTTT. It encodes CASSRDSNQPQHF. Full variable domain (remainder filled in from reference TRBV28 and TRBJ1-5): DVKVTQSSRYLVKRTGEKVFLECVQDMDHENMFWYRQDPGLGLRLIYFSYDVKMKEKGDIPEGYSVSREKKERFSLILESASTNQTSMYLCASSRDSNQPQHFGDGTRLSIL.

The J gene is TRBJ2-1, the V gene TRBV18; D ambiguous. The germline V and J ends were trimmed by 4 bases and 8 bases, with 9 bases remaining between them. The CDR3 is 12 residues long. Looked up from germline, CDR1 is KGHSH and CDR2 is LQKENI. As DNA, the CDR3 is TGTGCCAGCTCACTTTTCGGCTATGAGCAGTTCTTC. It is translated as CASSLFGYEQFF.